This T cell receptor (beta chain) was sequenced in a study of cytomegalovirus exposure and HLA in healthy donors. Only a few counts were recorded for this clone. The CDR3 runs 12 residues. Trimming shortened V by 10 bases and J by 6 bases, and 13 bases separated the two germline ends. Germline lookup yields CDR1 SGHNT and CDR2 YYREEE (reference sequence). The study ran its PCR with 60 Vbeta and 13 Jbeta primers. Assay: immunoSEQ multiplex PCR; the TCRdb copy retains only in-frame clones and omits some. The data contain 150,000 to 200,000 clones, about 13% of them seen just once; the ten biggest clones take up under 10%.

This receptor was taken from a man aged 50-59 years in good health and CMV-seropositive. The chain uses TRBV5-4 and TRBJ1-4; possible D gene TRBD1, 6 bases. Sequencing was done on a sample of PBMCs. The CDR3 spells CAGGSRDEKLFF. CDR3 in DNA: TGTGCCGGGGGCAGCCGTGATGAAAAACTGTTTTTT. The variable domain in full, with the rest retrieved from reference TRBV5-4 and TRBJ1-4, is ETGVTQSPTHLIKTRGQQVTLRCSSQSGHNTVSWYQQALGQGPQFIFQYYREEENGRGNFPPRFSGLQFPNYSSELNVNALELDDSALYLCAGGSRDEKLFFGSGTQLSVL.